This T cell receptor (beta chain) was sequenced in a study of T cells in Graves' hyperthyroidism and ophthalmopathy. Orbital computed tomography and thyroid ultrasound, together with serum TRAb and thyroxine and clinical symptoms, were used for diagnoses. Losses at the gene ends were 4 bases for V and 1 base for J; bases not matched to a gene: 10. The CDR3 is made up of 19 amino acids. Germline-derived CDR1 and CDR2 are SGHKS and YYEKEE (reference sequence). What was amplified from RNA transcripts were TCR beta CDR3 regions. Using the HTBI primer set, a first-round RT-PCR was run on the TCR CDR3. A single record per CDR3 protein comes from TCRdb applying MiXCR to the multiplex PCR reads. Of about 600,000 distinct CDR3 sequences in the sample, more than 15% were seen once.

The chain combines TRBV5-5 with TRBJ2-6, with TRBD1 matching 11 bases. Sequenced: blood. The receptor was derived from a woman aged 40 to 50 with Graves' ophthalmopathy. CDR3 region: CASSPGIGQGASGANVLTF. In DNA, the CDR3 is TGTGCCAGCAGCCCCGGTATAGGACAGGGGGCTTCTGGGGCCAACGTCCTGACTTTC.